This paragraph covers one T cell receptor beta chain sequence. No antigen is known for it. Quantitative molecular-barcoded 5'-RACE generated the TCR beta libraries. TCRdb processed the 5' RACE reads anew with MiXCR; each CDR3 protein has one entry. The sample contains under 150,000 distinct CDR3 sequences, roughly 18% of which appear only once. Per germline, CDR1 SNHLY and CDR2 FYNNEI. V was pared by 5 bases and J by 2 bases, with 7 bases of the junction left unmatched. The CDR3 is 15 residues long. This sample is part of a study of CD8 T cells in ankylosing spondylitis. Study conclusions and caveats: Some of the motif variants had earlier been found in reactive arthritis patients' fluid and blood. Seemingly characteristic of ankylosing spondylitis blood was a TCR beta motif consisting of about 8 highly homologous variants. There was reportedly significant enrichment of clones that were disease-linked in matched ankylosing spondylitis synovial fluid.

The chain combines TRBV2 with TRBJ2-5; 8 positions agree with TRBD1. This sequence originates from a male donor with ankylosing spondylitis. The material sequenced was blood, either unsorted or a sorted T cell fraction (not recorded which). The CDR3 spells CASSYLDREQETQYF. The CDR3 nucleotides read TGTGCCAGCAGTTACCTGGACAGGGAACAAGAGACCCAGTACTTC. The whole variable domain, filled in from reference TRBV2 and TRBJ2-5, reads EPEVTQTPSHQVTQMGQEVILRCVPISNHLYFYWYRQILGQKVEFLVSFYNNEISEKSEIFDDQFSVERPDGSNFTLKIRSTKLEDSAMYFCASSYLDREQETQYFGPGTRLLVL.